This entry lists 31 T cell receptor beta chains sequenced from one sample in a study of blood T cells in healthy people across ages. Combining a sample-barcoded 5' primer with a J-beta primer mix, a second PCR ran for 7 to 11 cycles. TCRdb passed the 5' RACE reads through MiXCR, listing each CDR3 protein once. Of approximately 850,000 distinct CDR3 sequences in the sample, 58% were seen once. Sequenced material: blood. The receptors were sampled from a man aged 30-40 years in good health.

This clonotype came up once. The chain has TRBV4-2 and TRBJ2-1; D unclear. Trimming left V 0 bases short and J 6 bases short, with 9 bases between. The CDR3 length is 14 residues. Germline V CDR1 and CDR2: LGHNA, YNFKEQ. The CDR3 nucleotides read TGTGCCAGCAGCCAAGAGACACGCCGCAATGAGCAGTTCTTC. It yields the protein CASSQETRRNEQFF.

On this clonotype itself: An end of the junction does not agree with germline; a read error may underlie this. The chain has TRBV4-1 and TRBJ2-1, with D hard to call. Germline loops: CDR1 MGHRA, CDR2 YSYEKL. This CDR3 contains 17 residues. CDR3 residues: CASSQSLTGPPYDEQFF. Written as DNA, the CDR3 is TGCGCCAGCAGCCAATCCCTCACGGGTCCCCCCTACGATGAGCAGTTCTTC.

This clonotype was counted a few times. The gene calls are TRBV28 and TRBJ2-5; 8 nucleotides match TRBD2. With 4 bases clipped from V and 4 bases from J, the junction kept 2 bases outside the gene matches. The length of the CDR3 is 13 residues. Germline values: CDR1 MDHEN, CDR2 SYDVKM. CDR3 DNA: TGTGCCAGCAGTTGGGGACTAGTAGAGACCCAGTACTTC. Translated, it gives CASSWGLVETQYF.

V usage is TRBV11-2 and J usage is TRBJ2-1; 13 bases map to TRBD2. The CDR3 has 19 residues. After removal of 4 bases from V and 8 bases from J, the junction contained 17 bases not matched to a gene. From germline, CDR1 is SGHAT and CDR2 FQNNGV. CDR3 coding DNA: TGTGCCAGCAGCTCCCCAACTAGCGGGGGGGCCCAGAGGATCGATGAGCAGTTCTTC. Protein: CASSSPTSGGAQRIDEQFF.

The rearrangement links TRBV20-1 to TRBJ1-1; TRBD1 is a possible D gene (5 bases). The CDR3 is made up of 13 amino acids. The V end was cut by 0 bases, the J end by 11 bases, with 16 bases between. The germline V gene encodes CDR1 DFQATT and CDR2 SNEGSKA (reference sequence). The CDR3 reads CSARDGVNWDAFF. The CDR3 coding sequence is TGCAGTGCTAGAGACGGAGTAAACTGGGACGCTTTCTTT.

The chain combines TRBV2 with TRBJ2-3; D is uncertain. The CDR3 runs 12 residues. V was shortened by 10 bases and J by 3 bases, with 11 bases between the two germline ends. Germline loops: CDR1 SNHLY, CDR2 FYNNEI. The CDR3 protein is CAITLVTDTQYF. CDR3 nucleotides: TGTGCCATTACCCTAGTAACAGATACGCAGTATTTT.

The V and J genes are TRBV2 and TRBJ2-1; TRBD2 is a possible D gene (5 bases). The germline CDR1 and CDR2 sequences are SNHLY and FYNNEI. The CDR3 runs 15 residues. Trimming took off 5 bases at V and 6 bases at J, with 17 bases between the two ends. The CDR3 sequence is CASSLNLGEFNEQFF. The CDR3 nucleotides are TGTGCCAGCAGTCTCAACCTCGGGGAGTTCAATGAGCAGTTCTTC.

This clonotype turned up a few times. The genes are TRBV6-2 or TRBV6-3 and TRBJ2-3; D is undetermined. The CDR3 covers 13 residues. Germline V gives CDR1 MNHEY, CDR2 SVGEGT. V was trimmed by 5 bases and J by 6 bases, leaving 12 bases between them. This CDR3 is CASSPLLEDTQYF. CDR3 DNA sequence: TGTGCCAGCAGTCCACTCCTTGAGGATACGCAGTATTTT.

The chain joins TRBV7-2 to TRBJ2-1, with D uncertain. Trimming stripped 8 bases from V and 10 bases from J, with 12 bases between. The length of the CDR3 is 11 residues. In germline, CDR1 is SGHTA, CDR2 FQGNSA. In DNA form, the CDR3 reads TGTGCCAGCGGATCTCAAGTGGAGCAGTTCTTC. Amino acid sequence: CASGSQVEQFF.

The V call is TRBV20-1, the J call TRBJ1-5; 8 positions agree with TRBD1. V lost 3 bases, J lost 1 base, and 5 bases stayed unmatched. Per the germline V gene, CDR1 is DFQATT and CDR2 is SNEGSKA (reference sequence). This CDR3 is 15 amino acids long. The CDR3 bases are TGCAGTGCTAGGGATTACAGGGGGAGCAATCAGCCCCAGCATTTT. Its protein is CSARDYRGSNQPQHF.

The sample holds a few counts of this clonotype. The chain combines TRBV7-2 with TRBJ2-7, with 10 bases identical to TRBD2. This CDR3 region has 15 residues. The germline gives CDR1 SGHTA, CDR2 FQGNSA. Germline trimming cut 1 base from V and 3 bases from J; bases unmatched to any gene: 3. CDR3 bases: TGTGCCAGCAGCTTAGTAGTAGCGGGAGGCTACGAGCAGTACTTC. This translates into CASSLVVAGGYEQYF.

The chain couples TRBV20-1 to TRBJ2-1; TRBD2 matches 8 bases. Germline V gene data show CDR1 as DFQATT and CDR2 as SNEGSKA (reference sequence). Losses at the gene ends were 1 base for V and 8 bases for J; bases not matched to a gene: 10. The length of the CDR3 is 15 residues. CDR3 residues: CSARGREGPRDEQFF. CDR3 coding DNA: TGCAGTGCTAGAGGACGGGAGGGACCGAGGGATGAGCAGTTCTTC.

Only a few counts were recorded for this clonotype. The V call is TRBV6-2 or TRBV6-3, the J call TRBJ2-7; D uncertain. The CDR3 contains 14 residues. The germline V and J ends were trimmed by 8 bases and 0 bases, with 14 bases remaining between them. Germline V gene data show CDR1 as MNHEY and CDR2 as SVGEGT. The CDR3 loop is CASVRGGSSYEQYF. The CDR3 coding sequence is TGTGCCAGCGTCAGAGGCGGAAGCTCCTACGAGCAGTACTTC.

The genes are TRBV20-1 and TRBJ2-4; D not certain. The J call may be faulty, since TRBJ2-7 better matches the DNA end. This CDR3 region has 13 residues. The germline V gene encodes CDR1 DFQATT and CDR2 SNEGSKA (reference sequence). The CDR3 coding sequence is TGCAGTGCCATCTCCCGTCCGGCTTACGAGCAGTACTTC. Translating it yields CSAISRPAYEQYF.

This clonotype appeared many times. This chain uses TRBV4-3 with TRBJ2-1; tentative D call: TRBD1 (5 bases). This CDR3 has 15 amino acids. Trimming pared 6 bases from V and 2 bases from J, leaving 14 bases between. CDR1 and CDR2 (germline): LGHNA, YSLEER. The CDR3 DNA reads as TGCGCCAGCAGGAGGAGCCAGGGCCCCTACAATGAGCAGTTCTTC. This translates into CASRRSQGPYNEQFF.

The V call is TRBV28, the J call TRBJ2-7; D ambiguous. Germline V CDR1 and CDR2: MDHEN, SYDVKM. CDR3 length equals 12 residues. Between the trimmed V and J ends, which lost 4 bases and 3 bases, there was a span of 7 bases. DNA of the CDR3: TGTGCCAGCAGTTCTAATCACTACGAGCAGTACTTC. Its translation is CASSSNHYEQYF.

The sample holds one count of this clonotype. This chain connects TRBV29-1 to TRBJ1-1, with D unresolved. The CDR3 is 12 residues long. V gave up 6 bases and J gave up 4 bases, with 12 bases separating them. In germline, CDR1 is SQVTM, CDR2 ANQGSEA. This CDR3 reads CSVPDGPTEAFF. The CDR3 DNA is TGCAGCGTACCGGACGGTCCCACTGAAGCTTTCTTT.

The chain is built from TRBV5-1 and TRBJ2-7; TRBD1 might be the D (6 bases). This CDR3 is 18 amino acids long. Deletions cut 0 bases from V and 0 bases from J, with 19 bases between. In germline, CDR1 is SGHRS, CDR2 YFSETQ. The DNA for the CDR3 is TGCGCCAGCAGCTTGGCCAGGGGTCCGCTGCTTAGCTCCTACGAGCAGTACTTC. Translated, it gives CASSLARGPLLSSYEQYF.

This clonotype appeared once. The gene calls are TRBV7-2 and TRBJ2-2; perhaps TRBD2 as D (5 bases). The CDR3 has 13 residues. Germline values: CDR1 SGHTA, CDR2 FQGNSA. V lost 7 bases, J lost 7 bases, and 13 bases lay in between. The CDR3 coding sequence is TGTGCCAGCACAACTCTAGGGAGCGGGGAGCTGTTTTTT. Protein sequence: CASTTLGSGELFF.

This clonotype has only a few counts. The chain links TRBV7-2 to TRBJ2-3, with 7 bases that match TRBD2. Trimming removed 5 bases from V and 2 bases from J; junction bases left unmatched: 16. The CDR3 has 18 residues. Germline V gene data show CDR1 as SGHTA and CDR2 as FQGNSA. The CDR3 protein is CASSRISGGLRNTDTQYF. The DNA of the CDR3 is TGTGCCAGCAGCCGAATTTCGGGGGGACTTCGGAACACAGATACGCAGTATTTT. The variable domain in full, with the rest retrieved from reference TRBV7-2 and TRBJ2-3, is GAGVSQSPSNKVTEKGKDVELRCDPISGHTALYWYRQSLGQGLEFLIYFQGNSAPDKSGLPSDRFSAERTGGSVSTLTIQRTQQEDSAVYLCASSRISGGLRNTDTQYFGPGTRLTVL.

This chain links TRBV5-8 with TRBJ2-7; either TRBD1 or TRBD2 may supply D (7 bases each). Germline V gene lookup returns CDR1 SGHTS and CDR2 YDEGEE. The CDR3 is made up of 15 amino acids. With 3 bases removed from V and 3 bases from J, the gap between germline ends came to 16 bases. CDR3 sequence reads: CASSSRPGGGYEQYF. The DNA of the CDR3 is TGTGCCAGCAGCTCCCGTCCAGGGGGGGGCTACGAGCAGTACTTC.

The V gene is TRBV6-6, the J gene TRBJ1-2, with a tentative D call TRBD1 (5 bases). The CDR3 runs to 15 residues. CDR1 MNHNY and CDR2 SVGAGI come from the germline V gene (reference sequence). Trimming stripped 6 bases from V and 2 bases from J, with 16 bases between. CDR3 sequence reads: CASSPTGTGNYGYTF. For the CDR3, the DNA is TGTGCCAGCAGCCCCACCGGGACCGGAAACTATGGCTACACCTTC.

As DNA, the CDR3 is TGCGCCAGCAGCTCGGAAGTCGGCAGACAAATCTATGGCTACACCTTC. It yields the protein CASSSEVGRQIYGYTF. The gene calls are TRBV5-1 and TRBJ1-2; no clear D gene. This CDR3 has 16 amino acids. The V gene lost 3 bases and the J gene lost 4 bases, with 19 bases spanning the gap. Germline V gene lookup returns CDR1 SGHRS and CDR2 YFSETQ.

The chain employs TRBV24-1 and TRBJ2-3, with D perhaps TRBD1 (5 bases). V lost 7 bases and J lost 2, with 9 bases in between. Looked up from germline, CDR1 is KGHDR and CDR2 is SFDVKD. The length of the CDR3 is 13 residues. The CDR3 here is CATRTDSTDTQYF. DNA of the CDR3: TGTGCCACCAGGACAGACTCCACAGATACGCAGTATTTT.

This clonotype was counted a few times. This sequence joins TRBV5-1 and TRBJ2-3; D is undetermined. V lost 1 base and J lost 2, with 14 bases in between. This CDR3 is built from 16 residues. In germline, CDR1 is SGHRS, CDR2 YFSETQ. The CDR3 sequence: CASSLSTSVPTDTQYF. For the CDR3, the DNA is TGCGCCAGCAGCTTGAGTACCAGTGTCCCCACAGATACGCAGTATTTT.

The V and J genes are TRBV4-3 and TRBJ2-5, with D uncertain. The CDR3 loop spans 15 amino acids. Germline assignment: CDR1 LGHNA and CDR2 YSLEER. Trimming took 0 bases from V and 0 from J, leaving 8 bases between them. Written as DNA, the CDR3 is TGCGCCAGCAGCCAAGATCGCTCTTACCAAGAGACCCAGTACTTC. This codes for CASSQDRSYQETQYF.

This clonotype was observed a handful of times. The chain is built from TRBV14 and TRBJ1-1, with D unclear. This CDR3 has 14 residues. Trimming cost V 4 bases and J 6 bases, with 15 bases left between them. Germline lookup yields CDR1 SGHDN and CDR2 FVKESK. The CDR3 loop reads CASSPTQMAAEAFF. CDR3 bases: TGTGCCAGCAGCCCAACCCAGATGGCCGCTGAAGCTTTCTTT. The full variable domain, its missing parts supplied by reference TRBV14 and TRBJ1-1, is EAGVTQFPSHSVIEKGQTVTLRCDPISGHDNLYWYRRVMGKEIKFLLHFVKESKQDESGMPNNRFLAERTGGTYSTLKVQPAELEDSGVYFCASSPTQMAAEAFFGQGTRLTVV.

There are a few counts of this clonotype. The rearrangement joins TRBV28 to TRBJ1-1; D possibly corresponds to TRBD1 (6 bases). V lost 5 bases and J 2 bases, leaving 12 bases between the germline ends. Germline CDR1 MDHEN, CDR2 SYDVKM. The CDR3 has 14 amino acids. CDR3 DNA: TGTGCCAGCAGTCAAAGGACAGCCAACACTGAAGCTTTCTTT. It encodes CASSQRTANTEAFF.

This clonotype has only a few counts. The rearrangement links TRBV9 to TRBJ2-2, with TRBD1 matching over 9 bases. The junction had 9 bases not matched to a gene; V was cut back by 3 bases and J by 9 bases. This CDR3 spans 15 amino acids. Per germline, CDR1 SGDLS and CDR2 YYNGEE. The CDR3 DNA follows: TGTGCCAGCAGCGAGACCGGGACAGGGTACCGGGAGCTGTTTTTT. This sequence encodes CASSETGTGYRELFF.

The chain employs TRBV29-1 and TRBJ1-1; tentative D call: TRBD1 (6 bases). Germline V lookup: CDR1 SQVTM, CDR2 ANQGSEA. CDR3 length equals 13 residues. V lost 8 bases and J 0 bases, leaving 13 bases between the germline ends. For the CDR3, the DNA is TGCAGCACCCGGAGGGGGTTGAACACTGAAGCTTTCTTT. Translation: CSTRRGLNTEAFF.

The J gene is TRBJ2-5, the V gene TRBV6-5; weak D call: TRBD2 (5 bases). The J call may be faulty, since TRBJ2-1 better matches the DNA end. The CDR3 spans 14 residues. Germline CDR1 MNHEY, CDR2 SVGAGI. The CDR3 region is CASSYSSSQNEQFF. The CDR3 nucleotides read TGTGCCAGCAGTTACTCTTCTAGCCAGAATGAGCAGTTCTTC.